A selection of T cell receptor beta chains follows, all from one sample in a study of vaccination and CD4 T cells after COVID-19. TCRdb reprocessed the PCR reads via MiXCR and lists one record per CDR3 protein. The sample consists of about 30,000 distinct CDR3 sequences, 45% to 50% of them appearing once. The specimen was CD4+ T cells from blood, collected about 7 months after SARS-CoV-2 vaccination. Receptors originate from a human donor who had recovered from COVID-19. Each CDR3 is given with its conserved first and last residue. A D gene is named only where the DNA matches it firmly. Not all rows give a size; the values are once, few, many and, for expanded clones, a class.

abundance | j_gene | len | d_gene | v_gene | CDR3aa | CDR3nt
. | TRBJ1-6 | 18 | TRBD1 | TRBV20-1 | CSASPGQGVRSYNSPLHF | TGCAGTGCTAGCCCGGGACAGGGAGTTCGTTCCTATAATTCACCCCTCCACTTT
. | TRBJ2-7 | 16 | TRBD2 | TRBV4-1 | CASSLTTSGTSYEQYF | TGCGCCAGCAGCCTGACGACTAGCGGGACATCCTACGAGCAGTACTTC
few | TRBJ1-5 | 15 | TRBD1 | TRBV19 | CASSTQQGGNQPQHF | TGTGCCAGTAGTACGCAACAGGGGGGCAATCAGCCCCAGCATTTT
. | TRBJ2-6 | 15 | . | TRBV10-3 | CAISERASGANVLTF | TGTGCCATCAGTGAAAGGGCGTCTGGGGCCAACGTCCTGACTTTC
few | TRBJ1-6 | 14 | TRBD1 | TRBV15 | CATRDRGNNSPLHF | TGTGCCACCAGAGACAGGGGGAATAATTCACCCCTCCACTTT
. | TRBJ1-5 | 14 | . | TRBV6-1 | CASSEDGSNQPRHF | TGTGCCAGCAGTGAGGACGGTAGCAATCAGCCCCGGCATTTT
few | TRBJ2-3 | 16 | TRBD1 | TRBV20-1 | CSASPTQGAPTDTQYF | TGCAGTGCTAGCCCGACTCAGGGGGCCCCCACAGATACGCAGTATTTT
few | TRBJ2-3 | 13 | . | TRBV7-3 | CASSAGTRDTQYF | TGTGCCAGCAGCGCAGGGACCAGGGATACGCAGTATTTT
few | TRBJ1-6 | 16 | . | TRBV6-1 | CASTPDPYRTNSPLHF | TGTGCCAGCACCCCGGACCCTTATAGGACCAATTCACCCCTCCACTTT
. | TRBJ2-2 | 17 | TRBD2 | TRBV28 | CATLRGGLAGATGELFF | TGTGCCACCCTTAGGGGGGGACTAGCGGGAGCCACCGGGGAGCTGTTTTTT
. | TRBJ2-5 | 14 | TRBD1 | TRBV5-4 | CASSKDRVTETQYF | TGTGCCAGCAGCAAAGACAGGGTGACAGAGACCCAGTACTTC
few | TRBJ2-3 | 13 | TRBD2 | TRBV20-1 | CSASSGLTDTQYF | TGCAGTGCTTCTAGCGGACTCACAGATACGCAGTATTTT
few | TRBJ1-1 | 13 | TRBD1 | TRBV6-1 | CASKRTGETEAFF | TGTGCCAGCAAGAGGACAGGGGAAACTGAAGCTTTCTTT
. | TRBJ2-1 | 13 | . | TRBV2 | CASRDRGYNEQFF | TGTGCCAGCAGGGATCGGGGCTACAATGAGCAGTTCTTC
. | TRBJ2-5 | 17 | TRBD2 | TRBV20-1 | CSAEAGTSGRRGETQYF | TGCAGTGCCGAAGCGGGGACTAGCGGGAGGAGGGGGGAGACCCAGTACTTC
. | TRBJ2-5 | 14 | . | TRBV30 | CAWSVGGSGETQYF | TGTGCCTGGAGTGTCGGCGGGTCGGGAGAGACCCAGTACTTC
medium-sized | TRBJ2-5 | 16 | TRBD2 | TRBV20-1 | CSARARAGEPGETQYF | TGCAGTGCTAGGGCCCGAGCGGGAGAGCCCGGGGAGACCCAGTACTTC
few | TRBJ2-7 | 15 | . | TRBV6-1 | CASSRKSGSEYEQYF | TGTGCCAGCAGTCGCAAGAGTGGGAGTGAATACGAGCAGTACTTC
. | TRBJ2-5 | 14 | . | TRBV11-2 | CASSLGSYRETQYF | TGTGCCAGCAGCTTAGGTTCATATAGGGAGACCCAGTACTTC
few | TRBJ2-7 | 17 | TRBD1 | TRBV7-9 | CASSSPTSGQGHYEQYF | TGTGCCAGCAGCTCACCTACATCGGGACAGGGTCACTACGAGCAGTACTTC
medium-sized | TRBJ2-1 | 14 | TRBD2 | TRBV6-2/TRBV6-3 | CASSSGSSYNEQFF | TGTGCCAGCAGTAGCGGGAGCTCCTACAATGAGCAGTTCTTC
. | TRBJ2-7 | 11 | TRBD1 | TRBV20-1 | CSAGTGREQYF | TGCAGTGCGGGGACAGGGCGCGAGCAGTACTTC
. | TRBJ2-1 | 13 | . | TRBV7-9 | CASSLGSVNEQFF | TGTGCCAGCAGCTTAGGGAGCGTTAATGAGCAGTTCTTC
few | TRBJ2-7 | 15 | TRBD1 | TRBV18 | CASSPGQGGRYEQYF | TGTGCCAGCTCACCAGGACAGGGGGGACGCTACGAGCAGTACTTC
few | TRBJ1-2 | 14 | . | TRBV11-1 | CASSLAHVNYGYTF | TGTGCCAGCAGCTTAGCGCATGTGAACTATGGCTACACCTTC
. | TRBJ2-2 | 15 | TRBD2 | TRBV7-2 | CASSASGSGTGELFF | TGTGCCAGCAGCGCAAGCGGGAGTGGGACCGGGGAGCTGTTTTTT
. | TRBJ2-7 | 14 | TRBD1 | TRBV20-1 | CSATPLTGANEQYF | TGCAGTGCTACGCCCCTGACAGGGGCTAACGAGCAGTACTTC
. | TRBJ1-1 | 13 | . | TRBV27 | CASSLGGTPEAFF | TGTGCCAGCAGTTTGGGGGGGACACCTGAAGCTTTCTTT
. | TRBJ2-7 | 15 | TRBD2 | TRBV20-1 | CSASGSAGEGYEQYF | TGCAGTGCTTCGGGGTCAGCGGGAGAAGGCTACGAGCAGTACTTC
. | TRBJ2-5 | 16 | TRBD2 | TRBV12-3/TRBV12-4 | CASSRGTSGMGETQYF | TGTGCCAGCAGTAGAGGGACTAGCGGGATGGGGGAGACCCAGTACTTC
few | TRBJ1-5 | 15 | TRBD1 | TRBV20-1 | CSARGIGGAGQPQHF | TGCAGTGCTAGAGGTATAGGGGGCGCGGGTCAGCCCCAGCATTTT